This TCR beta chain was sequenced in a study of T cell repertoires in cytomegalovirus infection (dated by TCRdb to the late 2010s). As for the study more broadly: Alongside well-studied HLA-B-restricted epitopes, the peptide stimulations were aimed at recently identified HLA-C-restricted CMV epitopes, whose presentation resists viral immunomodulation. Because public TCR beta signatures pointed to carriage of CMV infection together with the matching HLA type, the HLA type of each donor mattered for the analysis.

The instrument was an Illumina HiSeq 1500. TCRdb ran its own pipeline on the public reads, namely fastp trimming at Q25 and MiXCR clone calling, and kept in-frame beta chains. Each entry is one CDR3 protein sequence, shown with its most common DNA and genes. The sample has some 920,000 distinct CDR3 sequences on record, roughly 31% of them singletons. The ten largest clones capture 11% to 15% of the sample. Overall study results and their limits: In both this cohort and an independent cohort of some 380 donors, the cumulative frequency of public TCR beta family members distinguished carriers of CMV infection plus the relevant HLA type. The ex vivo response was dominated by HLA-C-restricted CMV-specific TCR beta clonotypes, which also provided the single most frequent clonotype in two of eight donors.

In regard to this clonotype: Its antigen remains unidentified. The sample holds no much larger clone one base away, and base qualities are not on file.

The CDR3 numbers 13 residues from cysteine through phenylalanine. Only the CDR3 part of the read is kept: 39 bases, read in frame from the first base. The germline V gene (reference sequence) gives CDR1 as LNHNV and CDR2 as YYDKDF. The germline V and J ends show losses of 8 bases and 9 bases respectively, and no gene match explains 6 bases of the junction. What this sample's treatment or condition label stands for: in vitro stimulation with specific CMV peptide epitopes to enrich CMV-specific T cells. The TCR sequence derives from a human donor in good health (CMV status not recorded). Some clones in this sample may be carry-over from other donors' samples. This material consisted of cultured CD8+ T cells from PBMCs, taken from culture after CMV antigen stimulation. The chain is encoded by TRBV15 joined to TRBJ1-6; 8 of the junction bases match TRBD1. Read as DNA, the sequence is TGTGCCACCGGGGGACAGGAGGGTTCACCCCTCCACTTT. Translation gives CATGGQEGSPLHF. Full variable domain (CDR3 extended with the reference TRBV15 and TRBJ1-6 proteins): DAMVIQNPRYQVTQFGKPVTLSCSQTLNHNVMYWYQQKSSQAPKLLFHYYDKDFNNEADTPDNFQSRRPNTSFCFLDIRSPGLGDTAMYLCATGGQEGSPLHFGNGTRLTVT.